This T cell receptor beta chain comes out of a study of blood T cells in healthy people across ages. Study results and limitations: The fall in TCR beta diversity per million T cells was roughly linear with age. Naive CD4+ cell counts and diversity both ran higher in long-lived than in aged donors. Without sorted subsets, naive and antigen-experienced compartments could not be conclusively compared.

Trimming took off 5 bases at V and 0 bases at J, with 11 bases between the two ends. There are 14 residues in the CDR3. In germline, CDR1 is DFQATT, CDR2 SNEGSKA (reference sequence). Only a few counts were recorded for this clonotype. What it binds is unknown. Together with a sample-barcoded 5' primer, a J-beta primer mix was included in a second PCR lasting about 6 to 11 cycles. TCRdb fed the 5' RACE reads into MiXCR, producing one record per CDR3 protein. The sample carries about 400,000 distinct CDR3 sequences, approximately 51% recorded once. Each individual donor underwent a draw of approximately 9.8 milliliters of peripheral blood.

This chain joins TRBV20-1 and TRBJ2-4; D unclear. The sequence was obtained from a man aged 55 to 70 in good health. Sequenced material: blood. Written as DNA, the CDR3 is TGCAGTGCTGACGGGCGCCTAGCCAAAAACATTCAGTACTTC. As protein: CSADGRLAKNIQYF.